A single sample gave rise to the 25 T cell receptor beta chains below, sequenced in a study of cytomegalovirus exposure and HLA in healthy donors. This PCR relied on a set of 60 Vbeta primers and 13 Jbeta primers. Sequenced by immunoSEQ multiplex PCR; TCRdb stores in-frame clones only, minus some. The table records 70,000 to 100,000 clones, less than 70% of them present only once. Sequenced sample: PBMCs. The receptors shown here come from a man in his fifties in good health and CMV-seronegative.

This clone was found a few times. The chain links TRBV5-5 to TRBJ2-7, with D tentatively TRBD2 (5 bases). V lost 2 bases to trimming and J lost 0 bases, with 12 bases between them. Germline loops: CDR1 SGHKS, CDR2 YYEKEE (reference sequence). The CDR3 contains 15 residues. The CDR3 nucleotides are TGTGCCAGCAGCTTTAGGACTCAGAGCTCCTACGAGCAGTACTTC. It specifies CASSFRTQSSYEQYF.

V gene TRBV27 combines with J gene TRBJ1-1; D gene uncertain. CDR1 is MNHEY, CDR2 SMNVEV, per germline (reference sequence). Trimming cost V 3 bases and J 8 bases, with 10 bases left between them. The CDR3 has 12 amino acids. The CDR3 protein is CASSFGNREAFF. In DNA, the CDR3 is TGTGCCAGCAGTTTCGGGAACCGCGAAGCTTTCTTT.

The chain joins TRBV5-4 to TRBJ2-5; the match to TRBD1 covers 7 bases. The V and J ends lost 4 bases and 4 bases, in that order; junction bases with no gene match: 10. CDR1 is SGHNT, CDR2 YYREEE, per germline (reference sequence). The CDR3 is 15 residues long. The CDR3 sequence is CASSQIQGTRETQYF. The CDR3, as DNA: TGTGCCAGCAGCCAAATACAGGGGACGAGAGAGACCCAGTACTTC.

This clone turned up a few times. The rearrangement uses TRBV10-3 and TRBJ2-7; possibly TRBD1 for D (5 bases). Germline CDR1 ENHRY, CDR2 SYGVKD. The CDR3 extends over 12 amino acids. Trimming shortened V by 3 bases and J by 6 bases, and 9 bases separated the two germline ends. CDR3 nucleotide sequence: TGTGCCATCAGTGAAAAGGGGTTCGAGCAGTACTTC. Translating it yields CAISEKGFEQYF.

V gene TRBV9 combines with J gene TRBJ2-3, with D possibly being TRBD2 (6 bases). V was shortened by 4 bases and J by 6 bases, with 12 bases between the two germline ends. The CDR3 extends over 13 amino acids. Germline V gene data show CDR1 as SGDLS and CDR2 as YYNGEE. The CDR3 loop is CASSPGTLDTQYF. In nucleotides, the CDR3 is TGTGCCAGCAGCCCCGGGACTTTGGATACGCAGTATTTT. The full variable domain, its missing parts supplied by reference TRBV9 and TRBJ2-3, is DSGVTQTPKHLITATGQRVTLRCSPRSGDLSVYWYQQSLDQGLQFLIQYYNGEERAKGNILERFSAQQFPDLHSELNLSSLELGDSALYFCASSPGTLDTQYFGPGTRLTVL.

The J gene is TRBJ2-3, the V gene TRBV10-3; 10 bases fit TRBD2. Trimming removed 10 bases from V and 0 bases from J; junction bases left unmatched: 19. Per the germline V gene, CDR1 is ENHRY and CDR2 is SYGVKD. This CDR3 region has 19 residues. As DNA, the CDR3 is TGTGCCACGAGAAAGGGGGCTAGCGGGGGAATTACTAGCACAGATACGCAGTATTTT. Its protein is CATRKGASGGITSTDTQYF.

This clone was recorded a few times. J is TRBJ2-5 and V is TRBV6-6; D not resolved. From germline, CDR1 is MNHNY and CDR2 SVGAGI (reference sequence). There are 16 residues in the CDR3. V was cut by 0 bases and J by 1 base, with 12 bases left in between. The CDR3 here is CASSYSISTSQETQYF. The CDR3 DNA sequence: TGTGCCAGCAGTTACTCGATTAGCACAAGCCAAGAGACCCAGTACTTC.

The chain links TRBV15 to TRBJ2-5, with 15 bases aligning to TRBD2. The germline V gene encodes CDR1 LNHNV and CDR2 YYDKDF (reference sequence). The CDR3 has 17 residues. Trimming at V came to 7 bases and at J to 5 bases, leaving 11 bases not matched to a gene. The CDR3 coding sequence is TGTGCCACCACTCCGAGACTAGGGACTAGCGGGGGGGAGACCCAGTACTTC. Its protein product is CATTPRLGTSGGETQYF.

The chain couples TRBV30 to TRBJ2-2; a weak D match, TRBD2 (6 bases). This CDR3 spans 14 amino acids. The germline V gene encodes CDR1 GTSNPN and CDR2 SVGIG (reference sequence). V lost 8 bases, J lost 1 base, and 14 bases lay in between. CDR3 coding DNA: TGTGCCGGCTGGGACTTAAGGAACACCGGGGAGCTGTTTTTT. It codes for CAGWDLRNTGELFF.

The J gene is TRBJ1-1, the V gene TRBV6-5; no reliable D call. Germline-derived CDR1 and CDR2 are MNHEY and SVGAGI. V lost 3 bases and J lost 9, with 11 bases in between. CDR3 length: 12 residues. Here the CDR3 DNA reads TGTGCCAGCAGTTATAGAGGACTGAAAGCTTTCTTT. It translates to CASSYRGLKAFF.

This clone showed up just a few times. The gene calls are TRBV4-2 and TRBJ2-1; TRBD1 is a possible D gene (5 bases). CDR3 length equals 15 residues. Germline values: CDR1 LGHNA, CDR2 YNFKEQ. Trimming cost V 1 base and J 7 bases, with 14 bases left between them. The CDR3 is CASSQAVQQGNEQFF. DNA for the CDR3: TGTGCCAGCAGCCAAGCGGTCCAGCAGGGTAATGAGCAGTTCTTC.

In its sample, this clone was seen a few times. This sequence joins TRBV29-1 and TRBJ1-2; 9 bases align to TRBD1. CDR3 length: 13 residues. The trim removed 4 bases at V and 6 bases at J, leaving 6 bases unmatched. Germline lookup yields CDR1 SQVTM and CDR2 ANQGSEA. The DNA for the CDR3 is TGCAGCGTTGGGGGACAGGGAATCAATGGCTACACCTTC. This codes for CSVGGQGINGYTF.

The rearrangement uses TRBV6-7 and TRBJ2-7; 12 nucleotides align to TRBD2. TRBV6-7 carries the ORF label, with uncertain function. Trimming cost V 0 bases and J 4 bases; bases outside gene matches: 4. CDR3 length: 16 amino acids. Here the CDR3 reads CASSYSTSGSGYEQYV. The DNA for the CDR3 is TGTGCCAGCAGTTACTCGACTAGCGGGAGTGGGTACGAGCAGTACGTC.

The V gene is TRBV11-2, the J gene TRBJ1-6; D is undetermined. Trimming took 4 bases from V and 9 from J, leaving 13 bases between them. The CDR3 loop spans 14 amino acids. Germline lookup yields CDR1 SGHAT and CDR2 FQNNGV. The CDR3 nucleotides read TGTGCCAGCAGCTGGCACGCGGCGAGTTCACCCCTCCACTTT. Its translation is CASSWHAASSPLHF.

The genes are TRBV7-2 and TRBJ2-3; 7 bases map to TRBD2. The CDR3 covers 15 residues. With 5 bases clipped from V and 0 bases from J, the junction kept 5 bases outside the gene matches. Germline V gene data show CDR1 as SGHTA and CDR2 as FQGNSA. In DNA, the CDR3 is TGTGCCAGCAGCCGACTAGCTGTCAGCACAGATACGCAGTATTTT. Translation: CASSRLAVSTDTQYF.

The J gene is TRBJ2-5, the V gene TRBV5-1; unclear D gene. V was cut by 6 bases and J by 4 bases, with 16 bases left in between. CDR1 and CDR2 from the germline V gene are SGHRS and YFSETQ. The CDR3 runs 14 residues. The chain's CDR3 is CASITDPSLETQYF. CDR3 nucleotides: TGCGCCAGCATCACAGACCCTTCGCTAGAGACCCAGTACTTC.

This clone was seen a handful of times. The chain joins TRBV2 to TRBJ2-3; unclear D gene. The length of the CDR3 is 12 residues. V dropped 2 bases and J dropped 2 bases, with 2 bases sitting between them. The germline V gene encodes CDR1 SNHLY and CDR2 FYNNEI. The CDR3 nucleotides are TGTGCCAGCAGTGAACTCACAGATACGCAGTATTTT. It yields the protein CASSELTDTQYF.

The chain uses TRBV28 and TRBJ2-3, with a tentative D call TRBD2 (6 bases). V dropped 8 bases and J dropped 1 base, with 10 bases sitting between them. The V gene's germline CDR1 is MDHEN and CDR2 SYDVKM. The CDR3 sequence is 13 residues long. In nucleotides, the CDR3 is TGTGCCAGCCGATCGGGGGGCACAGATACGCAGTATTTT. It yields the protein CASRSGGTDTQYF.

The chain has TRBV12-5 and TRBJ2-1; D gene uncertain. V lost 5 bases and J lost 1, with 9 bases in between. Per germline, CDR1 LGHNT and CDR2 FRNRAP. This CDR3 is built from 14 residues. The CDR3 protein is CASGTFGSYNEQFF. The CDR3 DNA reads TGTGCTAGTGGTACATTCGGGTCCTACAATGAGCAGTTCTTC.

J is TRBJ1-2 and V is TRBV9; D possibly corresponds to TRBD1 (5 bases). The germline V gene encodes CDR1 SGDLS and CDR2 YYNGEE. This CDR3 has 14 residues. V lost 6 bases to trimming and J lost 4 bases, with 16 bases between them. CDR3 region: CASTIDRHGYGYTF. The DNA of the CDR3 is TGTGCCAGCACGATCGACAGACACGGCTATGGCTACACCTTC.

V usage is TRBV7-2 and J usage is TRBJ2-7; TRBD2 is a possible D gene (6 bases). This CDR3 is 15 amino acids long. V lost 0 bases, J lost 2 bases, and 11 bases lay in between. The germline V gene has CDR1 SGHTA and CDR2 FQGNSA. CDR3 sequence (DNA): TGTGCCAGCAGCTTAGCTCCCCGCGGGACCTACGAGCAGTACGTC. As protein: CASSLAPRGTYEQYV.

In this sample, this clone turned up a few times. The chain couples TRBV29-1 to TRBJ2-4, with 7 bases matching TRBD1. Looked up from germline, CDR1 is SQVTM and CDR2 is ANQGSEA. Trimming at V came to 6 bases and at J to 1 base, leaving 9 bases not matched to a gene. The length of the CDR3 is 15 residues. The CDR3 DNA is TGCAGCGTCGCCCCGACAGGGAAGGCCAAAAACATTCAGTACTTC. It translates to CSVAPTGKAKNIQYF.

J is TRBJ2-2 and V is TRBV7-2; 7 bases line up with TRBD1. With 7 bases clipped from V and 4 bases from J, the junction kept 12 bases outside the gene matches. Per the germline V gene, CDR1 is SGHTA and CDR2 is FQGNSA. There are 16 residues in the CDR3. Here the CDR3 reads CASTFPLAGGTGELFF. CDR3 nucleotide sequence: TGTGCCAGCACTTTCCCCCTTGCAGGGGGCACCGGGGAGCTGTTTTTT.

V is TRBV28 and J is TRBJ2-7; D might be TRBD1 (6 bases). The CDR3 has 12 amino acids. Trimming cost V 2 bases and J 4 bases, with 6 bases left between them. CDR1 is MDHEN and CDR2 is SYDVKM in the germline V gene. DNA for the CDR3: TGTGCCAGCAGTTTACAGGGGTACGAGCAGTACTTC. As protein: CASSLQGYEQYF.

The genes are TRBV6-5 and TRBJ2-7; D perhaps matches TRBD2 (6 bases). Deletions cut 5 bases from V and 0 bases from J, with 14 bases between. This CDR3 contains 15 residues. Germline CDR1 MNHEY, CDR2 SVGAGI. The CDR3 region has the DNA TGTGCCAGCAGTCATCTGGGGGGTAGCTCCTACGAGCAGTACTTC. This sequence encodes CASSHLGGSSYEQYF.